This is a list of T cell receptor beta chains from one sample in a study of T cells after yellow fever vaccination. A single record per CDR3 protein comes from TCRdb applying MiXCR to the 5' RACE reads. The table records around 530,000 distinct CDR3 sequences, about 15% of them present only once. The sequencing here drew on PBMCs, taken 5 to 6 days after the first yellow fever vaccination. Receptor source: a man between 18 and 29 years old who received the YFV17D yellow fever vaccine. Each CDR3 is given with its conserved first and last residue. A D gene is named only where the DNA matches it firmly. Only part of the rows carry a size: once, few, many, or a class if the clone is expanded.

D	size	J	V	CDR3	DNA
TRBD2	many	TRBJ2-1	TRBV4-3	CASSPGLAGVNNEQFF	TGCGCCAGCAGCCCCGGCCTAGCGGGGGTCAACAATGAGCAGTTCTTC
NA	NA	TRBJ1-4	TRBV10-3	CAISESVVNEKLFF	TGTGCCATCAGTGAGTCCGTAGTAAATGAAAAACTGTTTTTT
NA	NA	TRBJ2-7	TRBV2	CASRSKGSSREQYF	TGTGCCAGCAGGTCGAAGGGGTCTTCGCGGGAGCAGTACTTC
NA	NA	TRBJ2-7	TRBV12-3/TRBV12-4	CASSPSLDYEQYF	TGTGCCAGCAGCCCCTCCCTAGACTACGAGCAGTACTTC
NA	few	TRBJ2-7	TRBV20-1	CSAGGGQEIPEQYF	TGCAGTGCTGGGGGGGGACAGGAGATACCCGAGCAGTACTTC
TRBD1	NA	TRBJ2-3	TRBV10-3	CATGTADTQYF	TGTGCCACGGGGACAGCAGATACGCAGTATTTT
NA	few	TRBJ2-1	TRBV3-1	CASSQEGSGSYNEQFF	TGTGCCAGCAGCCAAGAGGGAAGCGGCTCCTACAATGAGCAGTTCTTC
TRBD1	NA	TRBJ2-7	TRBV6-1	CASSVQGAVYEQYF	TGTGCCAGCAGTGTACAGGGGGCTGTCTACGAGCAGTACTTC
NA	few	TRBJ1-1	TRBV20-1	CSGTRQTNTEAFF	TGCAGTGGGACCAGACAGACGAACACTGAAGCTTTCTTT
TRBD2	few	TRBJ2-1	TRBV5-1	CASSGSSGGESYNEQFF	TGCGCCAGCAGCGGGTCTAGCGGGGGGGAATCCTACAATGAGCAGTTCTTC
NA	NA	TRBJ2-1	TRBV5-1	CASSLPGLQFF	TGCGCCAGCAGCTTGCCGGGGCTCCAGTTCTTC
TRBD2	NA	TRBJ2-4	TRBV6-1	CASIQGTSGKNIQYF	TGTGCCAGCATACAGGGGACTAGCGGTAAAAACATTCAGTACTTC
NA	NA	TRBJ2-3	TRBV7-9	CASRPGSDTQYF	TGTGCCAGCAGGCCGGGGTCAGATACGCAGTATTTT
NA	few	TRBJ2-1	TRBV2	CALLGWAQSYNEQFF	TGTGCCCTACTAGGGTGGGCCCAATCCTACAATGAGCAGTTCTTC
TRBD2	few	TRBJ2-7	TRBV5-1	CASSSNSGGIAYEQYF	TGCGCCAGCAGCTCGAATAGCGGGGGAATCGCCTACGAGCAGTACTTC
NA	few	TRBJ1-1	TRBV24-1	CATSAAAGRNTEAFF	TGTGCCACCAGTGCTGCGGCAGGGAGGAACACTGAAGCTTTCTTT
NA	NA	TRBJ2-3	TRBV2	CASGVTLTDTDTQYF	TGTGCCAGCGGCGTTACGCTGACAGACACAGATACGCAGTATTTT
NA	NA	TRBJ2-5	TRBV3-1	CASSNSDPWEETQYF	TGTGCCAGCAGCAACTCGGATCCCTGGGAAGAGACCCAGTACTTC
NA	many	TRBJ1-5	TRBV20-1	CSVSPGSNQPQHF	TGCAGTGTATCCCCGGGTAGCAATCAGCCCCAGCATTTT
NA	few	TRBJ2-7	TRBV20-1	CSARDQVYEQYF	TGCAGTGCTAGAGATCAAGTCTACGAGCAGTACTTC
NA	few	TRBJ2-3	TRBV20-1	CSARRLTDTQYF	TGCAGTGCTAGACGACTGACAGATACGCAGTATTTT
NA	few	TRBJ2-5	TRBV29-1	CSVGFRGSETQYF	TGCAGCGTTGGGTTCCGGGGTTCAGAGACCCAGTACTTC